These 13 T cell receptor beta chains originate from one sample sequenced in a study of response to subunit inactivated influenza vaccine. TCRdb re-derived calls from the RT-PCR reads in MiXCR, one entry per CDR3 protein. This table holds fewer than 650,000 distinct CDR3 sequences, 13% found once. The sequencing used PBMCs from blood, collected around seven weeks after vaccination. These TCRs come from a man aged 50-60 years who received an inactivated influenza vaccine.

J is TRBJ2-3 and V is TRBV10-3; D is unclear. The CDR3 totals 12 residues. V shed 6 bases and J shed 4 bases, with 8 bases lying between them. Germline CDR1 ENHRY, CDR2 SYGVKD. This CDR3 reads CAISRPADTQYF. The CDR3 coding sequence is TGTGCCATCAGCCGGCCGGCAGATACGCAGTATTTT.

This clonotype showed up many times. V is TRBV3-1 and J is TRBJ1-2, with D perhaps matching TRBD1 (5 bases). Between the trimmed V and J ends, which lost 0 bases and 8 bases, there was a span of 19 bases. Germline assignment: CDR1 LGHDT and CDR2 YNNKEL (reference sequence). CDR3 length: 16 amino acids. The chain's CDR3 is CASSQEPRAFPFGYTF. CDR3 DNA sequence: TGTGCCAGCAGCCAAGAACCCAGGGCCTTTCCTTTCGGCTACACCTTC.

The genes are TRBV7-9 and TRBJ1-1; 9 bases are a match to TRBD1. Germline V CDR1 and CDR2: SEHNR, FQNEAQ (reference sequence). V lost 5 bases to trimming and J lost 4 bases; unmatched junction nucleotides: 11. The CDR3 covers 16 residues. In DNA, the CDR3 is TGTGCCAGCAGCCTTGGGACAGGGAGGCGTGGCACTGAAGCTTTCTTT. It translates to CASSLGTGRRGTEAFF. The entire variable domain, with the rest obtained from reference TRBV7-9 and TRBJ1-1, is as follows: DTGVSQNPRHKITKRGQNVTFRCDPISEHNRLYWYRQTLGQGPEFLTYFQNEAQLEKSRLLSDRFSAERPKGSFSTLEIQRTEQGDSAMYLCASSLGTGRRGTEAFFGQGTRLTVV.

This clonotype appeared a few times. The V gene is TRBV13, the J gene TRBJ2-7, with 9 bases matching TRBD1. Germline V gives CDR1 PRHDT, CDR2 FYEKMQ (reference sequence). The V gene end was trimmed by 3 bases and the J gene end by 2 bases; junction bases not matched to a gene: 8. The CDR3 is 16 amino acids. The CDR3 here is CASSFTPGQGTYEQYF. The CDR3 nucleotides are TGTGCCAGCAGCTTCACGCCGGGACAGGGAACCTACGAGCAGTACTTC.

This clonotype was counted at least ten times. The chain recombines TRBV7-2 with TRBJ2-5; TRBD1 matches 9 bases. Germline values: CDR1 SGHTA, CDR2 FQGNSA. Trimming at V came to 0 bases and at J to 5 bases, leaving 4 bases not matched to a gene. The CDR3 totals 15 residues. CDR3 DNA: TGTGCCAGCAGCTTAGCGGACAGGGGAGTTGAGACCCAGTACTTC. Translated, it gives CASSLADRGVETQYF.

This clonotype has only a few counts. The J gene is TRBJ2-1, the V gene TRBV14; the D is unclear. Germline CDR1 SGHDN, CDR2 FVKESK. With 2 bases removed from V and 9 bases from J, the gap between germline ends came to 11 bases. The CDR3 has 13 residues. CDR3 sequence: CASSQYLLSEQFF. The CDR3 DNA is TGTGCCAGCAGCCAATATTTGTTGTCTGAGCAGTTCTTC.

The chain is built from TRBV20-1 and TRBJ2-5; D may match TRBD1 or TRBD2 (5 bases each). This CDR3 spans 15 amino acids. Germline CDR1 reads DFQATT; CDR2 reads SNEGSKA (reference sequence). V was trimmed by 5 bases and J by 1 base, leaving 17 bases between them. The CDR3 nucleotides read TGCAGTGCTCCACCCGGGGCAGGCACCCAAGAGACCCAGTACTTC. Its protein product is CSAPPGAGTQETQYF.

This clonotype has ten or more counts. The gene calls are TRBV12-3 or TRBV12-4 and TRBJ1-6; 8 nucleotides align to TRBD1. Trimming at V came to 6 bases and at J to 4 bases, leaving 8 bases not matched to a gene. There are 16 residues in the CDR3. This CDR3 is CASSPGTGVYNSPLHF. CDR3 bases: TGTGCCAGCAGCCCCGGGACAGGCGTTTATAATTCACCCCTCCACTTT.

This clonotype has just a few counts. V gene TRBV7-9 combines with J gene TRBJ2-1; D is tentatively TRBD1 or TRBD2 (5 bases each). CDR1 SEHNR and CDR2 FQNEAQ come from the germline V gene (reference sequence). The V end was cut by 5 bases, the J end by 3 bases, with 17 bases between. The CDR3 consists of 16 residues. The CDR3 DNA follows: TGTGCCAGCAGCCCCGTAACCGGGGCCAACTACAATGAGCAGTTCTTC. This codes for CASSPVTGANYNEQFF.

In this sample, this clonotype turned up a few times. Possible read error: a much larger clone is one base away. The chain recombines TRBV7-8 with TRBJ1-1, with D unclear. The CDR3 sequence is 13 residues long. Per the germline V gene, CDR1 is SGHVS and CDR2 is FQNEAQ. V gave up 4 bases and J gave up 1 base, with 7 bases separating them. CDR3 residues: CASSWRQNTEAFF. CDR3 bases: TGTGCCAGCAGCTGGAGACAGAACACTGAAGCTTTCTTT.

V and J are TRBV6-5 and TRBJ2-7, with a possible D match to TRBD1 (7 bases). The CDR3 loop spans 12 amino acids. Germline CDR1 reads MNHEY; CDR2 reads SVGAGI. Trimming removed 6 bases from V and 9 bases from J, with 15 bases in between. In DNA, the CDR3 is TGTGCCAGCAGCCAGGGGGACTCCCGGCAGTACTTC. It encodes CASSQGDSRQYF.

The sample holds a few counts of this clonotype. J is TRBJ2-3 and V is TRBV20-1; 7 bases agree with TRBD2. V trimming: 6 bases; J trimming: 2 bases; junction bases outside the gene matches: 5. The germline V gene has CDR1 DFQATT and CDR2 SNEGSKA (reference sequence). This CDR3 spans 13 amino acids. CDR3 loop: CSANGGITDTQYF. The CDR3 DNA is TGCAGTGCAAACGGGGGGATCACAGATACGCAGTATTTT.

This clonotype was detected a few times. The chain carries TRBV15 and TRBJ1-4; D may be TRBD1 (5 bases). Trimming removed 6 bases at V and 3 bases at J, with 14 bases between. This CDR3 comprises 15 residues. In germline, CDR1 is LNHNV, CDR2 YYDKDF (reference sequence). The CDR3 region is CATRQQGRANEKLFF. CDR3 sequence (DNA): TGTGCCACCAGACAGCAGGGTCGCGCTAATGAAAAACTGTTTTTT.